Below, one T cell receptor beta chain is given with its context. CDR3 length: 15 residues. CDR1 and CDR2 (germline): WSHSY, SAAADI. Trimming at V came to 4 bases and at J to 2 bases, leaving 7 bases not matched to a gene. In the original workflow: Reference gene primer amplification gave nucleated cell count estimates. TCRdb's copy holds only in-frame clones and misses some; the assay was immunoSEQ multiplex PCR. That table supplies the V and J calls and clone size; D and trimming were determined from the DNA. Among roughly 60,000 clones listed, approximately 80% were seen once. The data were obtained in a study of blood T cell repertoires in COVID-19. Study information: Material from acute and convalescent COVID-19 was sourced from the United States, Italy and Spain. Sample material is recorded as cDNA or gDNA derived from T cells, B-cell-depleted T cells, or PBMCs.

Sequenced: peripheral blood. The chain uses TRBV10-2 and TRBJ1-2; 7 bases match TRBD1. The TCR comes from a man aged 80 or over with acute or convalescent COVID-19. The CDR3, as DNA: TGCGCCAGCAGTGCCGGGGCAGGGGGAAACTATGGCTACACCTTC. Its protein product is CASSAGAGGNYGYTF.